What follows are 6 T cell receptor beta chains derived from one specimen sequenced in a study of blood T cell repertoires in COVID-19 (dated by TCRdb to the early 2020s). The protocol used for the library was the immunoSEQ multiplex PCR assay. TCRdb re-hosts the immuneACCESS table, in-frame sequences only. Its copies lack some clones; in the studies checked, an unresolved V gene accounts for under half of them, and the cause for the rest is not known. The sample includes roughly 480,000 clones, with roughly 87% observed a single time. The ten largest clones capture around 0.95% of the sample. Sequenced input: peripheral blood. Receptors originate from a young man with COVID-19, enrolled during active disease.

J is TRBJ2-7 and V is TRBV3-1 (or the pseudogene TRBV3-2), with D possibly TRBD2 on 6 matching bases. The CDR3 length is 15 residues. Looked up from germline, CDR1 is LGHDT and CDR2 is YNNKEL (reference sequence). The ends were cut back, 8 bases at V and 5 bases at J, with 22 bases in the middle. Here the CDR3 reads CASGGLSGISHEQYF. In DNA form, the CDR3 reads TGTGCCAGCGGGGGACTCTCGGGCATCAGCCACGAGCAGTACTTC.

Comment on this clone: At one of its ends the junction is not consistent with the germline gene, which may arise from a read error. CDR3 sequence (DNA): TGTGCCACCATTGATACAGGGCCGAAGTCTGGAAACACCATATATTTT. Translation: CATIDTGPKSGNTIYF. This chain uses TRBV24-1 with TRBJ1-3; possible D gene TRBD1, 6 bases. The CDR3 contains 16 residues. The germline gives CDR1 KGHDR, CDR2 SFDVKD.

CDR3 region: CASSSLPGNTIYF. CDR3 bases: TGTGCCAGCAGCTCCCTCCCTGGAAACACCATATATTTT. This rearrangement joins TRBV7-6 to TRBJ1-3; no definite D call. Germline V gene sequence: CDR1 SGHVS, CDR2 FNYEAQ. The V and J ends lost 4 bases and 2 bases respectively, with 6 bases between them. The CDR3 has 13 amino acids. Full variable domain (remainder filled in from reference TRBV7-6 and TRBJ1-3): GAGVSQSPRYKVTKRGQDVALRCDPISGHVSLYWYRQALGQGPEFLTYFNYEAQQDKSGLPNDRFSAERPEGSISTLTIQRTEQRDSAMYRCASSSLPGNTIYFGEGSWLTVV.

This clone was found once. This chain uses TRBV5-1 with TRBJ2-1; a weak D match, TRBD2 (6 bases). The CDR3 is 16 residues long. CDR1 and CDR2 from the germline V gene are SGHRS and YFSETQ. Trimming left V 4 bases short and J 0 bases short, with 14 bases between. For the CDR3, the DNA is TGCGCCAGCAGCCGGGGTCGCGGGGACTCCTACAATGAGCAGTTCTTC. As protein: CASSRGRGDSYNEQFF. The complete variable domain, with remaining parts taken from reference TRBV5-1 and TRBJ2-1, reads KAGVTQTPRYLIKTRGQQVTLSCSPISGHRSVSWYQQTPGQGLQFLFEYFSETQRNKGNFPGRFSGRQFSNSRSEMNVSTLELGDSALYLCASSRGRGDSYNEQFFGPGTRLTVL.

In its sample, this clone was seen once. This rearrangement joins TRBV7-7 to TRBJ2-5, with TRBD2 matching over 10 bases. The CDR3 totals 17 residues. Trimming at V came to 1 base and at J to 4 bases, leaving 9 bases not matched to a gene. CDR1 and CDR2 (germline): SSHAT, FNYEAQ (reference sequence). CDR3 amino acids: CASSLGWSAGGRETQYF. The CDR3 DNA sequence: TGTGCCAGCAGCTTAGGGTGGTCAGCGGGGGGGCGAGAGACCCAGTACTTC.

V is TRBV24-1 and J is TRBJ1-5; D unclear. V was pared by 3 bases and J by 0 bases, with 11 bases between. The CDR3 consists of 16 residues. Germline V CDR1 and CDR2: KGHDR, SFDVKD. CDR3 sequence: CATSDPTEDSNQPQHF. CDR3 DNA: TGTGCCACCAGTGATCCCACAGAAGATAGCAATCAGCCCCAGCATTTT.